This T cell receptor (beta chain) was obtained from a study of monozygotic twins with inflammatory bowel disease. Whole-study findings and limits: Heterogeneous immunosuppressive treatment regimens may have introduced variability into patient repertoires.

Germline V gives CDR1 LGHDT, CDR2 YNNKEL (reference sequence). The CDR3 covers 14 residues. Samples each yielded cDNA through eight separate reactions. TCRdb reworked the 5' RACE reads into one entry per CDR3 protein, no DNA. This listing includes 40,000 to 45,000 distinct CDR3 sequences. Notes on this clonotype: As yet, its antigen is unknown.

The V call is TRBV3-1, the J call TRBJ1-5. The sample taken for sequencing was blood. This sequence originates from a human donor with ulcerative colitis or Crohn's disease, or a healthy co-twin of an affected twin (not recorded which). CDR3 amino acids: CASSQSSAFQPQHF.